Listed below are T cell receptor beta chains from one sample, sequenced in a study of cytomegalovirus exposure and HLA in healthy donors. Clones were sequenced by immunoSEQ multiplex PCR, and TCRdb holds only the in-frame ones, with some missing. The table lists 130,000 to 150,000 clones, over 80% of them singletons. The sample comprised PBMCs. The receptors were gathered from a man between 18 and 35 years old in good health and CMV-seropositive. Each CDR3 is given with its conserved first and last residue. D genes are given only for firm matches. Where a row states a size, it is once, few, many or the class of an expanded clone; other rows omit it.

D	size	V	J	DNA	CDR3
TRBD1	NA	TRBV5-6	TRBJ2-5	TGTGCCAGCAGCCCTGACAGGGTGGAGACCCAGTACTTC	CASSPDRVETQYF
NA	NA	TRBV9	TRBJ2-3	TGTGCCAGCAGCGTAGAACAGGCCACAGATACGCAGTATTTT	CASSVEQATDTQYF
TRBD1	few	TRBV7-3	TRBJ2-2	TGTGCCAGCAGCTATCGACAGGGGGCGAACACCGGGGAGCTGTTTTTT	CASSYRQGANTGELFF
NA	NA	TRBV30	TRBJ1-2	TGTGCCTGGAGTGACAGGATAACTGGCTACACCTTC	CAWSDRITGYTF
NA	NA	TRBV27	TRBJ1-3	TGTGCCAGCAGTTTATCGGCGGGCTCGGGAAACACCATATATTTT	CASSLSAGSGNTIYF
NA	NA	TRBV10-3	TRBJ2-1	TGTGCCATCAGTGAGGAGCACCGCCCTAGAGGTGAGCAGTTCTTC	CAISEEHRPRGEQFF
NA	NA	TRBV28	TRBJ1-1	TGTGCCAGCAGTTTACTACAGTCTGGGAGCGCTTTCTTT	CASSLLQSGSAFF
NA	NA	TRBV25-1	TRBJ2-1	TGTGCCAGCCGCGAACTCAATGAGCAGTTCTTC	CASRELNEQFF
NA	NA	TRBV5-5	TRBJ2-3	TGTGCCAGCAACAGGGCCGGCACAGATACGCAGTATTTT	CASNRAGTDTQYF
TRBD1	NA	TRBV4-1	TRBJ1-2	TGCGCCAGCAGCCTGGGGACAGGGAGCGGCTACACCTTC	CASSLGTGSGYTF
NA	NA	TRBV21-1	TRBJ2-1	TGTGCCAGCGGGACGGAGGGAGGGGACAATGAGCAGTTCTTC	CASGTEGGDNEQFF
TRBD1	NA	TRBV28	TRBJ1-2	TGTGCCAGCAAGCGTCCCGGGACAGGGTACAATGGCTACACCTTC	CASKRPGTGYNGYTF
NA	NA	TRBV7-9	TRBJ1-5	TGTGCCAGCAGCGGGGCCCGGGTGGAGCTTAGGCCCCAGCATTTT	CASSGARVELRPQHF
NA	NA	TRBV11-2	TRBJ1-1	TGTGCCAGCAGCTCCTCCCCCACTGAAGCTTTCTTT	CASSSSPTEAFF
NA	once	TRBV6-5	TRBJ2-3	TGTGCCAGCAGCAGCAGGACAGATACGCAGTATTTT	CASSSRTDTQYF
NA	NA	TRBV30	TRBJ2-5	TGTGCCTGGAGTCCCACCAGGGTGGGGACCCAGTACTTC	CAWSPTRVGTQYF
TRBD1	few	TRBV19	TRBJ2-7	TGTGCCAGTAGTACGGGAGGAACAGGGGGCAACGAGCAGTACTTC	CASSTGGTGGNEQYF
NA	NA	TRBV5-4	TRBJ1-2	TGTGCCAGCAGCTTGTTTGAGTCTAGCTATGGCTACACCTTC	CASSLFESSYGYTF
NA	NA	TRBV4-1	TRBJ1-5	TGCGCCAGCAGCCACGGTAGCAATCAGCCCCAGCATTTT	CASSHGSNQPQHF
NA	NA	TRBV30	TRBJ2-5	TGTGCCTGGAGTGTAGGGAGCCAAGAGACCCAGTACTTC	CAWSVGSQETQYF
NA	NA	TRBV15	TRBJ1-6	TGTGCCACCAGCTCCAAACGTACAGGGAATAATTCACCCCTCCACTTT	CATSSKRTGNNSPLHF
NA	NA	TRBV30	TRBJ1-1	TGTGCCTGGGACAACTTCGGGGACACTGAAGCTTTCTTT	CAWDNFGDTEAFF
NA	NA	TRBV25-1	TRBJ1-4	TGTGCCAGCAGTGAATTCGGAGCGGGGACGGATGAAAAACTGTTTTTT	CASSEFGAGTDEKLFF
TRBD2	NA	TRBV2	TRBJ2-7	TGTGCCAGCAGTGATTACGCGGGAGCCCAATACGAGCAGTACTTC	CASSDYAGAQYEQYF
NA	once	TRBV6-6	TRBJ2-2	TGTGCCAGCAGTTACGGGGGGTATTACACCGGGGAGCTGTTTTTT	CASSYGGYYTGELFF
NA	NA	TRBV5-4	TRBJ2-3	TGTGCCAGCAGCTCGGTTAAGGGGGGGAGTACGCAGTATTTT	CASSSVKGGSTQYF
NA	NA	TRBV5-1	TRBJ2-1	TGCGCCAGCAGCTTGGCCGTGGGGCTGGATGAGCAGTTCTTC	CASSLAVGLDEQFF
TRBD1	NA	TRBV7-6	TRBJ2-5	TGTGCCAGCAGCCTGGGGACAGGGGGCCTTAGGGAAGAGACCCAGTACTTC	CASSLGTGGLREETQYF
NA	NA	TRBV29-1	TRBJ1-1	TGCAGCGTTCTACAGGGAGAATCTGAAGCTTTCTTT	CSVLQGESEAFF
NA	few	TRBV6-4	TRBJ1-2	TGTGCCAGCAGGGAATATGGGACTGATTCCTATGGCTACACCTTC	CASREYGTDSYGYTF
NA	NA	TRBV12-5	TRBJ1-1	TGTGCTAGTGGCCGCCCGGGTAGGGGCCACACTGAAGCTTTCTTT	CASGRPGRGHTEAFF
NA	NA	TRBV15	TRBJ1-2	TGTGCCACCAGCAGAGATGAAGGGGGAAGGGGCTACACCTTC	CATSRDEGGRGYTF
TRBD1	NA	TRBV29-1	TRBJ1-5	TGCAGCGCCCAGGGGGCGGACAATCAGCCCCAGCATTTT	CSAQGADNQPQHF
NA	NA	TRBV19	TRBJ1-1	TGTGCCAGTAGCAACCAGGGGAGTGGCACTGAAGCTTTCTTT	CASSNQGSGTEAFF
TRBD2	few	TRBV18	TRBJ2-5	TGTGCCAGCTCTCGACTAGCGGGAGTCCAAGAGACCCAGTACTTC	CASSRLAGVQETQYF
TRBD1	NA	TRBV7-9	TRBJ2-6	TGTGCCAGCAGCTTTCCCCCAGGGGGCGCGGGTGGGGCCAACGTCCTGACTTTC	CASSFPPGGAGGANVLTF
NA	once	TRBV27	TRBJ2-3	TGTGCCAGCAGTTTGTTTGGGCTTCAGGGAGATACGCAGTATTTT	CASSLFGLQGDTQYF
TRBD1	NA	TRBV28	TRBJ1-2	TGTGCCAGCCTTCAACAGGGGGCGCCTAACTATGGCTACACCTTC	CASLQQGAPNYGYTF
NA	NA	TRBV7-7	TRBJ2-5	TGTGCTAGCAGCTTAAGGGAAGGGGGAACGGCGGTAACCCAGTACTTC	CASSLREGGTAVTQYF
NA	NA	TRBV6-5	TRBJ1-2	TGTGCCAGCAGTTACTCGACCACGAGGTTCACCTTC	CASSYSTTRFTF
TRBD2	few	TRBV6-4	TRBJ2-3	TGTGCCAGCAGTGACTCGTACGGGACTACCTACACAGATACGCAGTATTTT	CASSDSYGTTYTDTQYF
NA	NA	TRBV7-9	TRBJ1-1	TGTGCCAGCAGCTTAGCGCGAGGATCTTTCTTT	CASSLARGSFF